Below, 10 T cell receptor beta chains from the same sample are listed, as sequenced in a study of CD8+ T cells in alopecia areata. The treatment is: oral pan-JAK inhibitor, 5-10 mg twice daily. RNA extraction and reverse transcription yielded cDNA as sequencing template. Sequencing was performed with immunoSEQ multiplex PCR; in TCRdb, only in-frame clones are kept and a portion is missing. The profile shows hundreds of thousands of clones, under 70% of them singletons. Sequences were derived from CD4+ T cells sorted from blood, sampled at week 44, from a patient treated with tofacitinib. These receptor sequences come from a human donor with alopecia areata.

This chain uses TRBV29-1 with TRBJ2-7, with D tentatively TRBD1 or TRBD2 (5 bases each). The germline V gene encodes CDR1 SQVTM and CDR2 ANQGSEA. Trimming pared 7 bases from V and 0 bases from J, leaving 16 bases between. The CDR3 length is 14 residues. Written as DNA, the CDR3 is TGCAGCGCCCGAGGGGACCCCAGCTCCTACGAGCAGTACTTC. Its translation: CSARGDPSSYEQYF.

The rearrangement uses TRBV30 and TRBJ2-5; D remains unclear. Germline V gene sequence: CDR1 GTSNPN, CDR2 SVGIG (reference sequence). Trimming pared 2 bases from V and 5 bases from J, leaving 9 bases between. The CDR3 spans 12 residues. DNA for the CDR3: TGTGCCTGGAGTATCGGGTCTGAGACCCAGTACTTC. It is translated as CAWSIGSETQYF.

V gene TRBV30 combines with J gene TRBJ1-6; tentative D call: TRBD1 (6 bases). CDR1 GTSNPN and CDR2 SVGIG come from the germline V gene (reference sequence). The CDR3 has 14 amino acids. V lost 2 bases and J lost 7, with 12 bases in between. Here the CDR3 reads CAWSSQGWNSPLHF. Written as DNA, the CDR3 is TGTGCCTGGAGTTCACAGGGTTGGAATTCACCCCTCCACTTT.

The J gene is TRBJ2-4, the V gene TRBV2, with TRBD2 identical over 14 bases. V was pared by 9 bases and J by 7 bases, with 8 bases of the junction left unmatched. The length of the CDR3 is 15 residues. CDR1 and CDR2 (germline): SNHLY, FYNNEI. This CDR3 is CARGTSGGRLNIQYF. For the CDR3, the DNA is TGTGCCAGGGGGACTAGCGGGGGACGATTGAACATTCAGTACTTC.

This clone has just a few counts. The V gene is TRBV5-1, the J gene TRBJ2-7; D not resolved. CDR1 and CDR2 from the germline V gene are SGHRS and YFSETQ. The CDR3 has 15 amino acids. V lost 0 bases and J 3 bases, leaving 13 bases between the germline ends. CDR3 amino acids: CASSLDQAINYEQYF. In nucleotides, the CDR3 is TGCGCCAGCAGCTTGGACCAAGCAATAAACTACGAGCAGTACTTC.

This chain joins TRBV25-1 and TRBJ1-3, with D unclear. Trimming removed 4 bases at V and 4 bases at J, with 8 bases between. This CDR3 region has 13 residues. Germline V gene sequence: CDR1 MGHDK, CDR2 SYGVNS. DNA for the CDR3: TGTGCCAGCAGTGGGGTTGGCGGAAACACCATATATTTT. As protein: CASSGVGGNTIYF.

This clone was found a few times. The chain recombines TRBV5-4 with TRBJ2-1, with D unresolved. From germline, CDR1 is SGHNT and CDR2 YYREEE (reference sequence). CDR3 size: 12 residues. The V end lost 0 bases, the J end lost 8 bases, and 6 bases lay between the germline ends. This chain's CDR3 is CASSLVGYEQFF. CDR3 nucleotides: TGTGCCAGCAGCTTGGTAGGTTATGAGCAGTTCTTC.

CDR3 in DNA: TGTGCCAGCAGCTTAGGGGTGACGAAGTCGGAGACCCAGTACTTC. Its protein is CASSLGVTKSETQYF. The chain carries TRBV7-3 and TRBJ2-5; D remains unclear. Germline CDR1 is SGHTA and CDR2 is FQGTGA. V was shortened by 2 bases and J by 5 bases, with 15 bases between the two germline ends. There are 15 residues in the CDR3.

V and J are TRBV7-2 and TRBJ2-1; D may be TRBD1 (6 bases). The V and J ends lost 2 bases and 7 bases respectively, with 15 bases between them. Germline CDR1 SGHTA, CDR2 FQGNSA. This CDR3 is 15 amino acids long. CDR3 nucleotide sequence: TGTGCCAGCAGCTTAATGGTCTACAGGGAAAATGAGCAGTTCTTC. Its protein product is CASSLMVYRENEQFF.

This clone came up a few times. CDR3 nucleotides: TGCGCCAGCAGCTTAGGGACAGACTACAATGAGCAGTTCTTC. The encoded protein is CASSLGTDYNEQFF. The chain has TRBV5-1 and TRBJ2-1; 7 nucleotides match TRBD1. CDR3 length: 14 amino acids. Trimming removed 2 bases from V and 3 bases from J; junction bases left unmatched: 2. Germline CDR1 and CDR2: SGHRS and YFSETQ.